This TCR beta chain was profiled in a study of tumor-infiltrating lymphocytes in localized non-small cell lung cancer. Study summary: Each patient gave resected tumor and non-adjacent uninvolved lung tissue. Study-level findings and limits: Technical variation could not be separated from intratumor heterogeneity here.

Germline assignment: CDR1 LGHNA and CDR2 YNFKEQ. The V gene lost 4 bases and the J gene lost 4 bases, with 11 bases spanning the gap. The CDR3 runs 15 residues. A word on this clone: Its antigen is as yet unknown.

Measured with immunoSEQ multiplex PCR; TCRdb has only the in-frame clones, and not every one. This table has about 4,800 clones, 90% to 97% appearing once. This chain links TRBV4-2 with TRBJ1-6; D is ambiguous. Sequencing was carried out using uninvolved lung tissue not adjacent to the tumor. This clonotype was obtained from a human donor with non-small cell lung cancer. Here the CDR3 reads CASSPKRDYNSPLHF. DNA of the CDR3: TGTGCCAGCAGCCCCAAGAGGGATTATAATTCACCCCTCCACTTT.